This TCR beta chain was captured in a study of blood T cell repertoires in COVID-19 (dated by TCRdb to 2020 to 2021). Regarding the complete study: The collaborator samples originated in the United States, Italy and Spain and spanned the acute and convalescent phases of COVID-19. The material from the prospective study consisted of cDNA or gDNA derived from T cells, B-cell-depleted T cells, or PBMCs. Subjects who had been exposed to COVID-19, were actively infected with it, or had recovered from it provided the deeply sampled blood TCRbeta repertoires that made up the dataset. The repertoires were released in a freely available public database meant as a resource for research on the immune response to SARS-CoV-2. Samples came from the ongoing ImmuneRACE study (first 160 participants) plus 1,254 subjects from 6 global collaborators. Sample metadata almost always included a de-identified subject ID, COVID-19 status, age in years and sex. Where HLA class I and class II types were available, the types were taken from metadata supplied by the sample provider, not from assay-based typing. The paper's findings and limits, for the study overall: Clinical and demographic metadata were provided uncurated, with the amount varying by source and participant.

The germline V gene yields SGDLS for CDR1 and YYNGEE for CDR2. Here V drops 7 bases and J drops 0 bases, and the junction holds 12 bases not matched to any gene. The CDR3 runs 18 amino acids, cysteine and phenylalanine included. Of all the DNA, just the CDR3 is kept, 54 bases in frame from base 1. The immunoSEQ Assay, a bias-controlled multiplex PCR, was used to amplify TCRbeta CDR3 regions from genomic DNA. The published analysis was carried out like this. Within the assay, amplification of reference gene primers was used to estimate how many nucleated cells each sample contained. To quantify the absolute abundance of each unique TCRbeta CDR3 rearrangement, sequence reads were collapsed and filtered. For each sample, productive Simpson clonality was calculated as the square root of Simpson's diversity index over productive rearrangements. The clones in this table, taken by TCRdb from immuneACCESS, are in-frame only. Not every clone is retained; where verified, under half of the shortfall comes from an unresolved V gene, and the cause of the rest is unknown. From that table come the V and J calls and clone size; the DNA was used to work out D and trimming. Present in this sample are about 500,000 clones, 70% to 90% of which were seen just once. The top ten clones comprise 7.5% to 9% of the sample.

At one collaborating source in Seattle, patients were enrolled during active infection and were followed longitudinally through the course of disease. The collaborating institutions used their own protocols to collect whole blood in K2EDTA tubes. For TCRbeta analysis, collaborators shipped samples in one of three forms: frozen whole blood, isolated PBMCs, or DNA extracted from either of those sample types. This clone appeared once. The specificity of this receptor is unknown. Base qualities are not provided; no much larger clone lies one nucleotide away. This TCR came from a woman between 50 and 59 years old with COVID-19, enrolled during active disease. The sample comprised peripheral blood. The chain uses TRBV9 and TRBJ2-1, with 11 bases matching TRBD2. The encoded CDR3 is CASSLGPSGGSSYNEQFF. The bases read TGTGCCAGCTCCCTGGGGCCTAGCGGGGGGAGCTCCTACAATGAGCAGTTCTTC. The CDR3 plus the reference TRBV9 and TRBJ2-1 genes for the other parts give the full variable domain: DSGVTQTPKHLITATGQRVTLRCSPRSGDLSVYWYQQSLDQGLQFLIQYYNGEERAKGNILERFSAQQFPDLHSELNLSSLELGDSALYFCASSLGPSGGSSYNEQFFGPGTRLTVL.